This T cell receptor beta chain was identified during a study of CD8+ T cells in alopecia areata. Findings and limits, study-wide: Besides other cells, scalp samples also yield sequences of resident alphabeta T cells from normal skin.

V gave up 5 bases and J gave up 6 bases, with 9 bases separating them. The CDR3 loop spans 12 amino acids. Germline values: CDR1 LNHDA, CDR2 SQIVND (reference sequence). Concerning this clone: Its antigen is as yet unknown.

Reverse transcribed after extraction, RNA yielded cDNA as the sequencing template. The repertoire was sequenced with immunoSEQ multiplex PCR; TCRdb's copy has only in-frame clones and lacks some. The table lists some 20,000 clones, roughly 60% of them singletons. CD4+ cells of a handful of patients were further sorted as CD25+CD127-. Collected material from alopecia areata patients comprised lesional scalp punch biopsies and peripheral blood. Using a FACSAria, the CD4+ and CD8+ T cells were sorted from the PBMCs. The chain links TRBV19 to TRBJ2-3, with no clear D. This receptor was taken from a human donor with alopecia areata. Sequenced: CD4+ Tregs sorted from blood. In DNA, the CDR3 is TGTGCCAGTAGTCAAGCTGGGGATACGCAGTATTTT. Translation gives CASSQAGDTQYF.